The 9 T cell receptor beta chains given below trace back to one sample, sequenced in a study of blood T cell repertoires in COVID-19. The data were produced by immunoSEQ multiplex PCR, yet TCRdb's version contains in-frame clones alone and is incomplete. This table has more than 200,000 clones, approximately 86% appearing once. The sequencing sample was made of peripheral blood. The source is a man in his thirties or forties with active or convalescent COVID-19.

V gene TRBV10-2 combines with J gene TRBJ2-5; perhaps TRBD2 as D (6 bases). The CDR3 loop spans 14 amino acids. Per the germline V gene, CDR1 is WSHSY and CDR2 is SAAADI. V dropped 0 bases and J dropped 4 bases, with 9 bases sitting between them. The CDR3 DNA reads as TGCGCCAGCAGTGAGTCGGGGGGACCAGAGACCCAGTACTTC. Protein: CASSESGGPETQYF.

V gene TRBV18 combines with J gene TRBJ1-4; D possibly corresponds to TRBD1 (5 bases). The CDR3 is 17 residues long. V gave up 0 bases and J gave up 7 bases, with 18 bases separating them. In germline, CDR1 is KGHSH, CDR2 LQKENI. CDR3 region: CASSPPAIQGFGEKLFF. Written as DNA, the CDR3 is TGTGCCAGCTCACCACCCGCAATCCAGGGATTCGGTGAAAAACTGTTTTTT.

V and J are TRBV23-1 and TRBJ1-2, with a weak D call TRBD1 (6 bases). TRBV23-1 is an ORF, with its function uncertain. The CDR3 spans 11 residues. V lost 11 bases to trimming and J lost 6 bases, with 13 bases between them. The chain's CDR3 is CAPRPGDGYTF. CDR3 DNA: TGCGCCCCCCGGCCAGGGGATGGCTACACCTTC.

The CDR3 region is CASSSPGGDTEAFF. CDR3 nucleotide sequence: TGTGCCAGCAGCTCTCCTGGAGGGGACACTGAAGCTTTCTTT. The gene calls are TRBV11-2 and TRBJ1-1, with a weak D call TRBD1 (5 bases). CDR1 is SGHAT and CDR2 is FQNNGV in the germline V gene. The CDR3 consists of 14 residues. V lost 4 bases and J lost 3, with 12 bases in between.

The CDR3 DNA is TGTGCCAGTAGTAATCCAGGGCGGGAGACCCAGTACTTC. Protein: CASSNPGRETQYF. J is TRBJ2-5 and V is TRBV19, with D possibly TRBD1 on 5 matching bases. This CDR3 contains 13 residues. The V end was cut by 4 bases, the J end by 5 bases, with 11 bases between. The germline CDR1 and CDR2 sequences are LNHDA and SQIVND (reference sequence). Using reference TRBV19 and TRBJ2-5 for the parts outside the CDR3, the full variable domain is DGGITQSPKYLFRKEGQNVTLSCEQNLNHDAMYWYRQDPGQGLRLIYYSQIVNDFQKGDIAEGYSVSREKKESFPLTVTSAQKNPTAFYLCASSNPGRETQYFGPGTRLLVL.

The V and J genes are TRBV9 and TRBJ2-7; the match to TRBD2 covers 9 bases. Looked up from germline, CDR1 is SGDLS and CDR2 is YYNGEE. CDR3 length equals 15 residues. The V segment lost 0 bases and the J segment 6 bases; nucleotides outside the gene matches: 7. CDR3 bases: TGTGCCAGCAGCGTAGTCGCGGGGGGGGCGCGCGAGCAGTACTTC. This gives the protein CASSVVAGGAREQYF.

The chain employs TRBV5-1 and TRBJ1-2; 8 bases agree with TRBD1. CDR3 size: 16 residues. Germline CDR1 reads SGHRS; CDR2 reads YFSETQ. J gave up 1 base and V 4 bases, and 9 bases lay outside the gene matches. The CDR3 coding sequence is TGCGCCAGCAGCGTAACAGGGGACAGGTATAACTATGGCTACACCTTC. This translates into CASSVTGDRYNYGYTF.

This clone has a single count. This chain uses TRBV9 with TRBJ2-3; D not resolved. In germline, CDR1 is SGDLS, CDR2 YYNGEE. Trimming removed 0 bases at V and 5 bases at J, with 7 bases between. This CDR3 region has 13 residues. The CDR3 sequence: CASSVDPGDTQYF. In DNA, the CDR3 is TGTGCCAGCAGCGTAGACCCCGGAGATACGCAGTATTTT.

V usage is TRBV5-6 and J usage is TRBJ1-3; the match to TRBD1 covers 7 bases. This CDR3 spans 13 amino acids. V dropped 6 bases and J dropped 2; count of bases not matched to a gene: 2. Germline V lookup: CDR1 SGHDT, CDR2 YYEEEE. CDR3 sequence: CASNQGAGNTIYF. The CDR3 bases are TGTGCCAGCAACCAGGGGGCTGGAAACACCATATATTTT.